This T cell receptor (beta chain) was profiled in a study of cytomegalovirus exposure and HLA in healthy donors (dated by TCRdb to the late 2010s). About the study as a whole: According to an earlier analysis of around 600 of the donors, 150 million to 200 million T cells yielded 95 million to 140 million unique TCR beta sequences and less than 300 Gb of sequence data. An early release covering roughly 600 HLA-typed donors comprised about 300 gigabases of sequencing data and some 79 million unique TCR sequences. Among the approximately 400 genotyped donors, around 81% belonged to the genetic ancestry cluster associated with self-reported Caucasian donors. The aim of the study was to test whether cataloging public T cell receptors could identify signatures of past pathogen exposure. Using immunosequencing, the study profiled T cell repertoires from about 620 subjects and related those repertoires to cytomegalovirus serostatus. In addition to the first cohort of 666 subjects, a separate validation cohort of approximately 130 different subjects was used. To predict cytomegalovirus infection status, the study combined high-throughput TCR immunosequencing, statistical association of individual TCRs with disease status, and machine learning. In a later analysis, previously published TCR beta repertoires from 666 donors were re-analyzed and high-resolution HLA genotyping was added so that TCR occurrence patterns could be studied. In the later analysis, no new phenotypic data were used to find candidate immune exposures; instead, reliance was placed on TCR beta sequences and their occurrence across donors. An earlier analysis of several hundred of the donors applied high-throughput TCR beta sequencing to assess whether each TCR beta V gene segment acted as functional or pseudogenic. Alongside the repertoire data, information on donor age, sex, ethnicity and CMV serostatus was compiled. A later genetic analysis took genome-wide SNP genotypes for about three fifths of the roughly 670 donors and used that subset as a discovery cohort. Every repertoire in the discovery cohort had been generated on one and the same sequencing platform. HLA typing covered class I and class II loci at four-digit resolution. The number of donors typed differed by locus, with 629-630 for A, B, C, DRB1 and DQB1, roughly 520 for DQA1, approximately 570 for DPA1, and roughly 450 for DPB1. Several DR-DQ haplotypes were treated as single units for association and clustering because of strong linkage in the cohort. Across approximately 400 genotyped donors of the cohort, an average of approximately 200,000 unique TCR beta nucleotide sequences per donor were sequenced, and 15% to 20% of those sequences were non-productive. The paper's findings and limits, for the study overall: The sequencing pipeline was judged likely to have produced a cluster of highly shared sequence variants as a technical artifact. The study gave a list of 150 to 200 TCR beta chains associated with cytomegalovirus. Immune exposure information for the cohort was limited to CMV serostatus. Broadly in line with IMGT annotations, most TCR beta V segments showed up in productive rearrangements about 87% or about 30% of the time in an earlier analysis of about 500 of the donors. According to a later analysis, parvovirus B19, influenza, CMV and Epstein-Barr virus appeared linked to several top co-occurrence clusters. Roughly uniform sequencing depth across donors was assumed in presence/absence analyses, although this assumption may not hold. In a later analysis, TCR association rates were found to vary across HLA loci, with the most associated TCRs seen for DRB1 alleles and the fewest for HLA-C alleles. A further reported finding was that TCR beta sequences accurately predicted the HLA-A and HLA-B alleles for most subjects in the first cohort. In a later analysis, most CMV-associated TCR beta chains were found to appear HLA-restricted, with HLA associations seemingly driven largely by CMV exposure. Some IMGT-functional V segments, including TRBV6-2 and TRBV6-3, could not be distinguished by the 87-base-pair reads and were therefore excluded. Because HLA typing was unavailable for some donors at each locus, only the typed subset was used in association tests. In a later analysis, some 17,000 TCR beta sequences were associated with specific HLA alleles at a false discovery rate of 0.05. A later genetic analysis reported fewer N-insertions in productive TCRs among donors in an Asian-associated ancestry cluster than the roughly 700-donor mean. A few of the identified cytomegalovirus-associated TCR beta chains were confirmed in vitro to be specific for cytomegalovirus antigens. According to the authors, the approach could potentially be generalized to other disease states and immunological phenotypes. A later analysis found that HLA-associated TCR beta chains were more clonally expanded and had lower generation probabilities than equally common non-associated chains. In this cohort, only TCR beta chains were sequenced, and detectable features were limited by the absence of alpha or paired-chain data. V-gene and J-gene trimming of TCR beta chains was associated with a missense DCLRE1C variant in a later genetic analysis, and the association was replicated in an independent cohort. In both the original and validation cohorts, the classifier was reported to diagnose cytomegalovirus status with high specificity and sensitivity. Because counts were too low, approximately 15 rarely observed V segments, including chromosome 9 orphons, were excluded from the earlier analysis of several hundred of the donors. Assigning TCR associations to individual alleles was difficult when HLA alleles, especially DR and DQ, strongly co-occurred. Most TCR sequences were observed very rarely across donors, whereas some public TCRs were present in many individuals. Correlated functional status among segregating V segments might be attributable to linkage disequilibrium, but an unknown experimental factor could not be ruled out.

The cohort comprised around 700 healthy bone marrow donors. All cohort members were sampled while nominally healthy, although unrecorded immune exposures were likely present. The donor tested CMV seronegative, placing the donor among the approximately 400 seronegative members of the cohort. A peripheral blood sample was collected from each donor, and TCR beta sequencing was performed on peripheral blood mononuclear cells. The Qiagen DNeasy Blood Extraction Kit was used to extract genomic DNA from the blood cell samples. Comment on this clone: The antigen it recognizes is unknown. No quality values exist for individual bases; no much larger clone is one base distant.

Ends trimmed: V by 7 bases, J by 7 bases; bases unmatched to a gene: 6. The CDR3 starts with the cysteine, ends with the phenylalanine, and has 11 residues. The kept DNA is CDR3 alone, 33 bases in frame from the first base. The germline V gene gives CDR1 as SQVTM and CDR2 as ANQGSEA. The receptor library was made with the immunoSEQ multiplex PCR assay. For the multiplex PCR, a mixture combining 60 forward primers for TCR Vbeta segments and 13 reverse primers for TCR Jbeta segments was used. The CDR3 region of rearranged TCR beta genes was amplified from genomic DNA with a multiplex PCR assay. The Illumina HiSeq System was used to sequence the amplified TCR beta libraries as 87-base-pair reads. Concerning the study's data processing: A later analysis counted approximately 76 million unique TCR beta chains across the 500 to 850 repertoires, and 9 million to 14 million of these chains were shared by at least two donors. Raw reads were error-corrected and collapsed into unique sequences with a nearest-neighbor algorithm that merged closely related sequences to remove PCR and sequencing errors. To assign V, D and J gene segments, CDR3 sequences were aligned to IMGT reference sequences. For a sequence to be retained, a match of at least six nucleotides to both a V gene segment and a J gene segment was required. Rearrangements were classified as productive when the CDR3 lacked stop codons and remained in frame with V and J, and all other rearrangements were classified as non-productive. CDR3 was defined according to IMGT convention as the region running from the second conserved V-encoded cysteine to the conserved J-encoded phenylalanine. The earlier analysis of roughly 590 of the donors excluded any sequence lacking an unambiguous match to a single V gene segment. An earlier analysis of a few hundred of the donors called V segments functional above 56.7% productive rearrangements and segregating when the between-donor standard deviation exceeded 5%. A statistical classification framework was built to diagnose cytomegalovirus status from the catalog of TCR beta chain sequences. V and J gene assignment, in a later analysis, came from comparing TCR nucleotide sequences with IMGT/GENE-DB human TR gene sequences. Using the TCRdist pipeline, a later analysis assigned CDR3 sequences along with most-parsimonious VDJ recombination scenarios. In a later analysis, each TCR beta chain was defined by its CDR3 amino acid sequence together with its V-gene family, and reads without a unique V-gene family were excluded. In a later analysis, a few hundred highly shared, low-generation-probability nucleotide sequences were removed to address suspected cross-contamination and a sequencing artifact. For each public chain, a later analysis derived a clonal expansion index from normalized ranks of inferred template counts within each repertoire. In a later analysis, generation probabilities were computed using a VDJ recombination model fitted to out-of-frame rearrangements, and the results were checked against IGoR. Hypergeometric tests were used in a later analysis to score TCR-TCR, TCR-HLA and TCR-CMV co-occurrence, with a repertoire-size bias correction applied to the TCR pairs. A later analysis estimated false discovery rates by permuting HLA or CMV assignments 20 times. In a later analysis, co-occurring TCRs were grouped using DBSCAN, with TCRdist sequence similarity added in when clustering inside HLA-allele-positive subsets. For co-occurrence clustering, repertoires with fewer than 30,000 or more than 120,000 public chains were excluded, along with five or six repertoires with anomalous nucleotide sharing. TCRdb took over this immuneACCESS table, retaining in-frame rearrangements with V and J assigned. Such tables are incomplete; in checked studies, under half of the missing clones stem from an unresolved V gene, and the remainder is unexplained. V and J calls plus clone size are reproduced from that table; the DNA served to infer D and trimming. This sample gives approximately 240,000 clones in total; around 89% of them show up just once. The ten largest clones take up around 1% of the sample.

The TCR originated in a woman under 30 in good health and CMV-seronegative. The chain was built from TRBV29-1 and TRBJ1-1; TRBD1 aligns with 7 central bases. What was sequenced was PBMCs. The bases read TGCAGCGCCTGGACAGGTCTTGAAGCTTTCTTT. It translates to CSAWTGLEAFF.